These T cell receptor beta chains were read from a single sample in a study of blood T cell repertoires in COVID-19. The method was immunoSEQ multiplex PCR; TCRdb's version includes in-frame clones alone and lacks a portion of them. The data show under 450,000 clones, over 65% seen once. The source material was peripheral blood. These receptors were obtained from a human donor with acute or convalescent COVID-19. The donor label of this sample is uncertain. Each CDR3 is given with its conserved first and last residue. Fields, in order: V gene, J gene, CDR3 protein.

v_gene: TRBV3-1/TRBV3-2
j_gene: TRBJ2-3
CDR3aa: CASSQEGSADTQYF

v_gene: TRBV30
j_gene: TRBJ1-1
CDR3aa: CAYGRDMNTEAFF

v_gene: TRBV7-8
j_gene: TRBJ1-5
CDR3aa: CASSSRRVESQPQHF

v_gene: TRBV18
j_gene: TRBJ1-5
CDR3aa: CASSRGQGNQPQHF

v_gene: TRBV18
j_gene: TRBJ2-7
CDR3aa: CASSENSIPTYEQYF

v_gene: TRBV5-5
j_gene: TRBJ2-5
CDR3aa: CASRLGEGIGQETQYF

v_gene: TRBV5-1
j_gene: TRBJ1-6
CDR3aa: CASSLRGFTAGNSPLHF

v_gene: TRBV5-4
j_gene: TRBJ2-1
CDR3aa: CASSLEQGRTYNEQFF

v_gene: TRBV5-4
j_gene: TRBJ2-1
CDR3aa: CASSLAAGVTDEQFF

v_gene: TRBV23-1
j_gene: TRBJ1-1
CDR3aa: CASSRSGQPMNTEAFF

v_gene: TRBV18
j_gene: TRBJ1-1
CDR3aa: CASSRDSNTEAFF

v_gene: TRBV27
j_gene: TRBJ2-7
CDR3aa: CASSPGLAVYEQYF

v_gene: TRBV9
j_gene: TRBJ2-1
CDR3aa: CASSGWDRGTNNEQFF

v_gene: TRBV30
j_gene: TRBJ1-2
CDR3aa: CAWSRSGTGPGYTF

v_gene: TRBV12-3/TRBV12-4
j_gene: TRBJ1-1
CDR3aa: CASTQAASEAFF

v_gene: TRBV3-1/TRBV3-2
j_gene: TRBJ1-3
CDR3aa: CASSQVRNSGNTIYF

v_gene: TRBV29-1
j_gene: TRBJ2-5
CDR3aa: CSGGTGSSETQYF

v_gene: TRBV28
j_gene: TRBJ1-2
CDR3aa: CASDGGYGYGYTF

v_gene: TRBV18
j_gene: TRBJ2-1
CDR3aa: CATSSGPNNEQFF

v_gene: TRBV19
j_gene: TRBJ2-3
CDR3aa: CASSSGAGDTDTQYF

v_gene: TRBV18
j_gene: TRBJ2-1
CDR3aa: CASSPTAGSYNEQFF

v_gene: TRBV21-1
j_gene: TRBJ1-2
CDR3aa: CASSKPTQRGRSGYGYTF

v_gene: TRBV27
j_gene: TRBJ2-3
CDR3aa: CASSNPPLTRPATDTQYF

v_gene: TRBV6-5
j_gene: TRBJ2-5
CDR3aa: CASSNRQGHQETQYF

v_gene: TRBV12-3/TRBV12-4
j_gene: TRBJ1-2
CDR3aa: CASSPRGSHGYTF

v_gene: TRBV20-1
j_gene: TRBJ1-6
CDR3aa: CSASPRRGNSPLHF

v_gene: TRBV5-5
j_gene: TRBJ1-2
CDR3aa: CASSRGQENYGYTF

v_gene: TRBV7-8
j_gene: TRBJ1-2
CDR3aa: CASSLEAGGAYGYTF

v_gene: TRBV6-2/TRBV6-3
j_gene: TRBJ1-3
CDR3aa: CASSYTGGLDTIYF